This TCR beta chain was sequenced during a study of T cell repertoires in ileal Crohn's disease. TCRdb's copy holds only in-frame clones and misses some; the assay was immunoSEQ multiplex PCR. The repertoire holds 15,000 or so clones, with around four fifths as singletons. Germline V gene lookup returns CDR1 SGHDT and CDR2 YYEEEE. V was clipped by 0 bases and J by 0 bases, with 16 bases between them. This CDR3 contains 17 residues. The specimen sequenced was ileal tissue. This TCR was recovered from an adult with Crohn's disease. V is TRBV5-6 and J is TRBJ2-7; D unresolved. CDR3 nucleotides: TGTGCCAGCAGCTTGGCCTCCCTGGCAGGTGACTCCTACGAGCAGTACTTC. It is translated as CASSLASLAGDSYEQYF.